One and the same sample provided the 4 T cell receptor beta chains below, sequenced in a study of regulatory T cells in long-lasting Graves disease. With iRepertoire HTBI primers and Arm-PCR of CDR3 regions, TCR beta libraries were built. TCRdb recomputed calls from the multiplex PCR reads with MiXCR, one row per CDR3 protein. The repertoire consists of about 470,000 distinct CDR3 sequences, with 20% to 25% occurring once and the leading ten covering about 7.8%. Sample time point: persistent/refractory GD, antithyroid drugs over 5 years with positive TRAb. PBMC RNA was the source of the TCR library. This specimen was peripheral blood mononuclear cells (PBMCs), taken when the disease was refractory, from a patient treated with antithyroid drugs. Receptors originate from a female donor with Graves disease.

A word on this clonotype: Germline is not matched at one junction end, which may reflect a read error. V gene TRBV29-1 combines with J gene TRBJ2-7; 7 nucleotides match TRBD2. In germline, CDR1 is SQVTM, CDR2 ANQGSEA. The CDR3 has 14 amino acids. The chain's CDR3 is CSVEGPSGAYEQYF. In DNA, the CDR3 is TGCAGCGTCGAAGGTCCCAGCGGGGCCTACGAGCAGTACTTC.

V is TRBV14 and J is TRBJ2-7; TRBD1 matches 7 bases. Per the germline V gene, CDR1 is SGHDN and CDR2 is FVKESK. The CDR3 totals 13 residues. V gave up 6 bases and J gave up 2 bases; unmatched junction bases: 4. The CDR3 reads CASRSDRTYEQYF. The CDR3 coding sequence is TGTGCCAGCAGGTCGGACAGGACCTACGAGCAGTACTTC.

This clonotype appeared many times. The V and J genes are TRBV6-2 or TRBV6-3 and TRBJ2-5; D is tentatively TRBD1 or TRBD2 (5 bases each). The V gene's germline CDR1 is MNHEY and CDR2 SVGEGT. V shed 0 bases and J shed 3 bases, with 26 bases lying between them. CDR3 size: 20 residues. This CDR3 is CASSYSSTGPGAGSKETQYF. CDR3 nucleotides: TGTGCCAGCAGTTACTCTTCGACGGGGCCCGGGGCAGGGTCCAAAGAGACCCAGTACTTC.

Concerning this clonotype itself: A much more abundant neighbour one base away suggests this may be a read error. The chain employs TRBV6-1 and TRBJ1-6; 10 bases are shared with TRBD1. Trimming cost V 5 bases and J 6 bases; bases outside gene matches: 4. The CDR3 extends over 15 amino acids. In germline, CDR1 is MNHNS, CDR2 SASEGT. The CDR3 loop is CASSPGTGANSPLHF. Written as DNA, the CDR3 is TGTGCCAGCAGTCCTGGGACAGGGGCTAATTCACCCCTCCACTTT.